In its sample, the clone carrying this T cell receptor beta chain was seen once. This entry is derived from a study of blood T cell repertoires in COVID-19. The wider study: Samples came from the United States, Italy and Spain, spanning acute and convalescent COVID-19. Sample material is recorded as cDNA or gDNA derived from T cells, B-cell-depleted T cells, or PBMCs.

V was cut by 8 bases and J by 0 bases, with 11 bases left in between. Germline V gene data show CDR1 as SNHLY and CDR2 as FYNNEI. This CDR3 has 14 amino acids. Authors' data handling: Amplification with reference gene primers provided the estimates of nucleated cell counts. This table comes from immunoSEQ multiplex PCR, and its TCRdb copy is limited to in-frame clones, with some not included. The DNA was the basis for D and trimming; V, J and clone size are from that table. The table includes approximately 300,000 clones, 85% to 90% detected once. Sequencing was performed on peripheral blood. This chain uses TRBV2 with TRBJ2-4; D might be TRBD1 (6 bases). This sequence was found in a woman aged 40 to 55 with acute or convalescent COVID-19. The CDR3 here is CASGAGEAKNIQYF. DNA of the CDR3: TGTGCCAGCGGGGCAGGGGAAGCCAAAAACATTCAGTACTTC.